The clone carrying this T cell receptor beta chain was seen at least ten times. The entry originates in a study of T cells in Graves' hyperthyroidism and ophthalmopathy. V was trimmed by 3 bases and J by 3 bases, leaving 11 bases between them. The CDR3 contains 13 residues. Germline V gives CDR1 GTSNPN, CDR2 SVGIG (reference sequence). The TCR beta CDR3 regions underwent amplification using RNA transcripts as the source. Carried out on the TCR CDR3, a first-round RT-PCR used the HTBI primer set. TCRdb called the multiplex PCR reads again in MiXCR, with one record for every CDR3 protein. The table includes 450,000 to 650,000 distinct CDR3 sequences, around 20% detected once.

This receptor was identified in a man between 18 and 29 years old with Graves' hyperthyroidism. V usage is TRBV30 and J usage is TRBJ1-2; D may be TRBD1 (6 bases). Sequences were obtained from blood. DNA for the CDR3: TGTGCCTGGAGGGAGGACAGTCACTATGGCTACACCTTC. Protein sequence: CAWREDSHYGYTF.